This TCR beta chain was captured in a study of T cells in localized non-small cell lung cancer. Study-level results: Within adjacent lung there appeared a median roughly 60 of the top 100 tumor clones.

The CDR3 is 14 residues long. V was shortened by 8 bases and J by 8 bases, with 18 bases between the two germline ends. CDR1 and CDR2 (germline): MNHEY, SVGAGI. Assay: immunoSEQ multiplex PCR; the TCRdb copy retains only in-frame clones and omits some. The sample shows about 48,000 clones, around three quarters of them seen only once. A word on this clone: What it binds is unknown.

V is TRBV6-5 and J is TRBJ1-4; the D gene is possibly TRBD1 (6 bases). The receptor was isolated from a man aged 35 to 70 with stage I squamous cell lung carcinoma. The sample here was peripheral blood, taken before any cancer treatment. The CDR3 spells CASRGRIAYEKLFF. As DNA, the CDR3 is TGTGCCAGCCGGGGGCGGATAGCTTACGAAAAACTGTTTTTT.